This T cell receptor (beta chain) emerged from a study of cytomegalovirus exposure and HLA in healthy donors. Overall study: Early released data comprised 75 million to 100 million unique TCRs from HLA-typed donors.

Trimming cost V 5 bases and J 1 base, with 12 bases left between them. CDR3 length: 15 residues. Germline assignment: CDR1 MNHNY and CDR2 SVGAGI (reference sequence). Study-level findings and limits: The classifier was said to identify cytomegalovirus status with high specificity and sensitivity. In a later analysis, compared with equally common non-associated chains, HLA-associated beta chains were more expanded.

On this clone itself: Its antigen is still unknown.

Amplification used 60 Vbeta primers and 13 Jbeta primers. TCRdb keeps only in-frame clones here, not all; method: immunoSEQ multiplex PCR. The table includes 100,000 or so clones, under 80% detected once. The chain carries TRBV6-6 and TRBJ1-3; D gene uncertain. Sequences were obtained from PBMCs. The receptor comes from a woman aged 35 to 49 in good health and CMV-seropositive. This CDR3 is CASSPRAGSGNTIYF. The CDR3 DNA follows: TGTGCCAGCAGTCCACGAGCGGGTTCTGGAAACACCATATATTTT.